The rows below give T cell receptor beta chains drawn from one sample of a study of glioma-infiltrating T cells. TCRdb reanalysed the multiplex PCR reads using MiXCR and keeps one entry per CDR3 protein. The data contain 95,000 to 110,000 distinct CDR3 sequences, around 30% of them singletons. Sequencing was done on a sample of glioma tissue, nonneoplastic brain tissue, or PBMCs (not recorded which). These receptors originate from a human donor with low-grade glioma or glioblastoma, undergoing nonglioma brain surgery, or in good health (not recorded which). The CDR3 runs from the conserved cysteine through the conserved F or W. D genes are given only for firm matches. The size of a clone is reported for some rows only, either as once, few or many, or as a class for expanded clones.

clone size	V gene	J gene	D gene	CDR3 DNA	CDR3 protein
NA	TRBV27	TRBJ2-3	NA	TGTGCCAGCAGTTTATCTTCAGGACAGAAGGGAGATACGCAGTATTTT	CASSLSSGQKGDTQYF
many	TRBV20-1	TRBJ2-7	NA	TGCAGTGCCGAAGGGTCGGGGGGCTTCTACGAGCAGTACTTC	CSAEGSGGFYEQYF
many	TRBV6-1	TRBJ2-2	TRBD1	TGTGCCAGCAGGGGACAGCACACCGGGGAGCTGTTTTTT	CASRGQHTGELFF
many	TRBV28	TRBJ2-7	TRBD2	TGTGCCAGCAGTTTAAGACTAGCGGGGGGTCCAACCCTAACCTACGAGCAGTACTTC	CASSLRLAGGPTLTYEQYF
many	TRBV7-2	TRBJ2-1	NA	TGTGCCAGCAGCTTGGTTTACAGCTCCTACAATGAGCAGTTCTTC	CASSLVYSSYNEQFF
NA	TRBV11-1	TRBJ2-7	NA	TGTGCCAGCAGCTTAGATTCCTTTGGGATGAATGAGCAGTACTTC	CASSLDSFGMNEQYF
NA	TRBV3-1	TRBJ2-5	NA	TGTGCCAGCAGCCTACTGACCTCCGCGGGACATGGAGAGACCCAGTACTTC	CASSLLTSAGHGETQYF
few	TRBV11-2	TRBJ1-4	NA	TGTGCCAGCACCCTGACAGGTCTTAATGAAAAACTGTTTTTT	CASTLTGLNEKLFF
many	TRBV20-1	TRBJ1-1	NA	TGCAGTGCTAGCCCTTCGGTAAGTGAAGCTTTCTTT	CSASPSVSEAFF
NA	TRBV12-3/TRBV12-4	TRBJ1-1	NA	TGTGCCAGCAACCAACACGGATATGAAGCTTTCTTT	CASNQHGYEAFF
many	TRBV7-2	TRBJ2-7	TRBD2	TGTGCCAGCAGCGGGGGACTAGCGGAGCTATACGAGCAGTACTTC	CASSGGLAELYEQYF
many	TRBV29-1	TRBJ2-1	NA	TGCAGCGCTAAGGTAGTGGAGAGCTCCTACAATGAGCAGTTCTTC	CSAKVVESSYNEQFF
many	TRBV28	TRBJ1-1	TRBD1	TGTGCCAGCAGTTTACGACAGGGGGTGAGAGAAGCTTTCTTT	CASSLRQGVREAFF
NA	TRBV7-2	TRBJ2-5	NA	TGTGCCAGCAGCTTAAGCGGACCGGACGGGACCCAGTACTTC	CASSLSGPDGTQYF
many	TRBV20-1	TRBJ1-1	TRBD1	TGCAGTGCTAGGGGGGGGGACAGGGGGATTATCACTGAAGCTTTCTTT	CSARGGDRGIITEAFF
NA	TRBV12-3/TRBV12-4	TRBJ2-6	TRBD1	TGTGCCACCATGTCAGGGGGCGCTGGGGCCAACGTCCTGACTTTC	CATMSGGAGANVLTF
NA	TRBV19	TRBJ2-3	NA	TGTGCCAGTAGTATAGCTGCTAGCGCAGATACGCAGTATTTT	CASSIAASADTQYF
few	TRBV10-1	TRBJ1-4	NA	TGCGCCAGCAGTGAAGGACAAACAGCAACTAATGAAAAACTGTTTTTT	CASSEGQTATNEKLFF
many	TRBV6-6	TRBJ2-7	TRBD1	TGTGCCAGCAGTTACGCAGGGGGCGCGAAGGAAGAGCAGTACTTC	CASSYAGGAKEEQYF
many	TRBV28	TRBJ2-1	TRBD1	TGTGCCAGCAGCCCGGGACAGCACAATGAGCAGTTCTTC	CASSPGQHNEQFF
many	TRBV6-1	TRBJ2-5	NA	TGTGCCAGCAGTTGGCAGGGCGAAGAGACCCAGTACTTC	CASSWQGEETQYF
few	TRBV2	TRBJ1-1	NA	TGTGCCAGCAGAGAGTGGGACACCGTGAACACTGAAGCTTTCTTT	CASREWDTVNTEAFF
many	TRBV28	TRBJ2-7	NA	TGTGCCACCAACGGACATACGAGCAGTGAGCAGTACTTC	CATNGHTSSEQYF
many	TRBV6-1	TRBJ2-3	TRBD2	TGTGCCAGCAGTCGAGCGGGGGCCACAGATACGCAGTATTTT	CASSRAGATDTQYF
NA	TRBV2	TRBJ2-7	TRBD2	TGTGCTGGGGGGGGTCAAGAGGCCTACGAGCAGTACTTC	CAGGGQEAYEQYF
many	TRBV4-1	TRBJ2-1	NA	TGCGCCAGCAGCGCGGCAGGGGATAATCGGCAGCAGTTCTTC	CASSAAGDNRQQFF
many	TRBV27	TRBJ2-5	NA	TGTGCCAGCAGTCGTCTCGGGGGCTCGGAGACCCAGTACTTC	CASSRLGGSETQYF
many	TRBV7-9	TRBJ1-4	NA	TGTGCCAGCAGGGAGACAACTAATGAAAAACTGTTTTTT	CASRETTNEKLFF
many	TRBV28	TRBJ2-1	NA	TGTGCCAGCAGTTTCCTCAAAGGGGGGGTCTACAATGAGCAGTTCTTC	CASSFLKGGVYNEQFF
NA	TRBV3-1	TRBJ1-6	NA	TGTGCCAGCAGCCAGAGGCCGTACGGTAGTAATTCACCCCTCCACTTT	CASSQRPYGSNSPLHF
many	TRBV6-1	TRBJ2-5	NA	TGTGCCAGCAGTTTTCCAGGAACTCAAGAGACCCAGTACTTC	CASSFPGTQETQYF
NA	TRBV18	TRBJ1-4	NA	TGTGCCAGCTCACCTGGACTGGATGAAAAACTGTTTTTT	CASSPGLDEKLFF
many	TRBV5-4	TRBJ1-1	NA	TGTGCCAGCAGGACCCCTCGGGGCACTGAAGCTTTCTTT	CASRTPRGTEAFF
NA	TRBV7-2	TRBJ2-5	NA	TGTGCCAGCAGCTTAGCCGGGACTTATCAAGAGACCCAGTACTTC	CASSLAGTYQETQYF
NA	TRBV4-3	TRBJ1-4	NA	TGCGCCAGCAGCCAAGATCCCGCGGGAGCAACTAATGAAAAACTGTTTTTT	CASSQDPAGATNEKLFF
many	TRBV3-1	TRBJ2-4	NA	TGTGCCAGCAGCCAAGACAGGATCATTCAGTACTTC	CASSQDRIIQYF
few	TRBV7-3	TRBJ1-1	TRBD1	TGTGTCAGCAGCCCGGACAGGGACACTGAAGCTTTCTTT	CVSSPDRDTEAFF
many	TRBV6-2/TRBV6-3	TRBJ2-5	TRBD1	TGTGCCAGCAGTTACGCGGGTCTGAGACAGGGGACAGAGACCCAGTACTTC	CASSYAGLRQGTETQYF
NA	TRBV18	TRBJ1-5	TRBD1	TGTGCCAGCTCACAGGGGACAGGGGGTGGCAATCAGCCCCAGCATTTT	CASSQGTGGGNQPQHF
many	TRBV20-1	TRBJ1-6	NA	TGCAGTGCCGTCCGGGACCGAACGGGGTCACCCCTCCACTTT	CSAVRDRTGSPLHF
NA	TRBV6-2/TRBV6-3	TRBJ1-5	NA	TGTGCCAGCAGTACTCTGGAATTAATGAATCAGCCCCAGCATTTT	CASSTLELMNQPQHF
many	TRBV27	TRBJ2-7	NA	TGTGCCAGCAGTTCCCTGACAGGCCGATCCTACGAGCAGTACTTC	CASSSLTGRSYEQYF
few	TRBV19	TRBJ1-4	TRBD1	TGTGCCAGTACATGGGGAGACAGGGACAATGAAAAACTGTTTTTT	CASTWGDRDNEKLFF
few	TRBV30	TRBJ2-3	NA	TGTGCCTGGAGTGTACTCCCCTCTTCAGATACGCAGTATTTT	CAWSVLPSSDTQYF
NA	TRBV5-4	TRBJ2-5	TRBD2	TGTGCCAGCAGCTACACGGGACTAGGAGAGACCCAGTACTTC	CASSYTGLGETQYF
few	TRBV19	TRBJ2-7	NA	TGTGCCAGTAGTATAGATGGGGGAGGCAAGCAGTACTTC	CASSIDGGGKQYF
many	TRBV6-2/TRBV6-3	TRBJ1-1	NA	TGTGCCAGCAGTTGGGGAACAGTCACCCTACACGTGAACACTGAAGCTTTCTTT	CASSWGTVTLHVNTEAFF
NA	TRBV6-2/TRBV6-3	TRBJ2-7	NA	TGTGCCAGCAGTGACAGCCTAAAAACTAGCTCCGGTGCGTACTTC	CASSDSLKTSSGAYF
few	TRBV7-3	TRBJ2-5	TRBD1	TGTGCCAGCAGCCAACTCGGGACAGGTCAAGAGACCCAGTACTTC	CASSQLGTGQETQYF
few	TRBV5-4	TRBJ1-3	NA	TGTGCCAGCAGCTTTTTGTCCTCTGGAAACACCATATATTTT	CASSFLSSGNTIYF
many	TRBV7-3	TRBJ1-1	NA	TGTGCCAGCAGTCCAGGAGCCGGGAACACTGAAGCTTTCTTT	CASSPGAGNTEAFF
many	TRBV20-1	TRBJ2-5	NA	TGCAGTGCTAGACTCAGAGTTGAGACCCAGTACTTC	CSARLRVETQYF
many	TRBV20-1	TRBJ1-1	NA	TGCAGTGCTTCGGGACTGTCGAACACTGAAGCTTTCTTT	CSASGLSNTEAFF
many	TRBV20-1	TRBJ2-7	TRBD2	TGCAGTGCTCAGACTAGCCCAACCTACGAGCAGTACTTC	CSAQTSPTYEQYF
NA	TRBV5-1	TRBJ2-1	TRBD2	TGCGCCAGCAGCTTGGTAGCGGGGAGCTACAATGAGCAGTTCTTC	CASSLVAGSYNEQFF
many	TRBV20-1	TRBJ2-7	NA	TGCAGTGCTAGAGATAGGAGAGAGGGAAATACGTTCGAGTACTTC	CSARDRREGNTFEYF
NA	TRBV12-5	TRBJ2-3	NA	TGTGCTAGTGGCCTAAACGGGGGCCCCACAGATGCGCAGTATTTT	CASGLNGGPTDAQYF